Described below is a single T cell receptor (beta chain) sequence and its context. J was trimmed by 1 base and V by 0 bases; bases with no gene match: 2. CDR1 is SEHNR, CDR2 FQNEAQ, per germline (reference sequence). This CDR3 has 16 residues. This sample stems from a study of blood T cell repertoires in COVID-19. Sequenced by immunoSEQ multiplex PCR; TCRdb stores in-frame clones only, minus some. The table records hundreds of thousands of clones, more than 70% of them present only once. The sequenced material came from peripheral blood. The V and J genes are TRBV7-9 and TRBJ2-1; 8 bases align to TRBD2. The receptor was isolated from a woman aged 40 to 50 who had recovered from COVID-19. The CDR3 sequence: CASSLAGGRSYNEQFF. Here the CDR3 DNA reads TGTGCCAGCAGCTTAGCAGGCGGGAGGTCCTACAATGAGCAGTTCTTC.